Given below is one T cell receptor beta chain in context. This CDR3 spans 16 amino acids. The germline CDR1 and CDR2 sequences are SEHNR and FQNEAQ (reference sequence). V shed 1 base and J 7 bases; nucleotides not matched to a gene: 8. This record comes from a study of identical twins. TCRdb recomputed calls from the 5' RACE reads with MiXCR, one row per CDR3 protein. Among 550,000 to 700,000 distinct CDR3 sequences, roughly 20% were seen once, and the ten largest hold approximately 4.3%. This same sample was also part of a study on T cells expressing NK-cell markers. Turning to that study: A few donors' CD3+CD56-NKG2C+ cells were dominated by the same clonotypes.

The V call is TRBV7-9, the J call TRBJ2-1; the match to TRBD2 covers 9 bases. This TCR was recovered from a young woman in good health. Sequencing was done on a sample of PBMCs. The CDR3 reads CASSLEGLARLNEQFF. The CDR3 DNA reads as TGTGCCAGCAGCTTAGAGGGACTAGCTCGCTTGAATGAGCAGTTCTTC.